This TCR beta chain was sequenced for a study of PD-1 blockade in classical Hodgkin lymphoma. Study summary: Every 2 weeks, patients had 3 mg/kg nivolumab intravenously.

V gave up 8 bases and J gave up 5 bases, with 15 bases separating them. CDR3 length equals 13 residues. Germline loops: CDR1 SNHLY, CDR2 FYNNEI. All trial patients relapsed after autologous stem cell transplantation. Here immunoSEQ multiplex PCR was the method, and the copy in TCRdb shows in-frame clones only, minus some. The sample holds approximately 80,000 clones, around nine tenths seen once. The V gene is TRBV2, the J gene TRBJ2-5, with D tentatively TRBD2 (6 bases). The sample here was peripheral blood mononuclear cells (PBMCs), taken at baseline. The sequence was collected from a human donor with classical Hodgkin lymphoma. For the CDR3, the DNA is TGTGCCAGCTCCCGGGAGTCCCCCGAGACCCAGTACTTC. It is translated as CASSRESPETQYF.